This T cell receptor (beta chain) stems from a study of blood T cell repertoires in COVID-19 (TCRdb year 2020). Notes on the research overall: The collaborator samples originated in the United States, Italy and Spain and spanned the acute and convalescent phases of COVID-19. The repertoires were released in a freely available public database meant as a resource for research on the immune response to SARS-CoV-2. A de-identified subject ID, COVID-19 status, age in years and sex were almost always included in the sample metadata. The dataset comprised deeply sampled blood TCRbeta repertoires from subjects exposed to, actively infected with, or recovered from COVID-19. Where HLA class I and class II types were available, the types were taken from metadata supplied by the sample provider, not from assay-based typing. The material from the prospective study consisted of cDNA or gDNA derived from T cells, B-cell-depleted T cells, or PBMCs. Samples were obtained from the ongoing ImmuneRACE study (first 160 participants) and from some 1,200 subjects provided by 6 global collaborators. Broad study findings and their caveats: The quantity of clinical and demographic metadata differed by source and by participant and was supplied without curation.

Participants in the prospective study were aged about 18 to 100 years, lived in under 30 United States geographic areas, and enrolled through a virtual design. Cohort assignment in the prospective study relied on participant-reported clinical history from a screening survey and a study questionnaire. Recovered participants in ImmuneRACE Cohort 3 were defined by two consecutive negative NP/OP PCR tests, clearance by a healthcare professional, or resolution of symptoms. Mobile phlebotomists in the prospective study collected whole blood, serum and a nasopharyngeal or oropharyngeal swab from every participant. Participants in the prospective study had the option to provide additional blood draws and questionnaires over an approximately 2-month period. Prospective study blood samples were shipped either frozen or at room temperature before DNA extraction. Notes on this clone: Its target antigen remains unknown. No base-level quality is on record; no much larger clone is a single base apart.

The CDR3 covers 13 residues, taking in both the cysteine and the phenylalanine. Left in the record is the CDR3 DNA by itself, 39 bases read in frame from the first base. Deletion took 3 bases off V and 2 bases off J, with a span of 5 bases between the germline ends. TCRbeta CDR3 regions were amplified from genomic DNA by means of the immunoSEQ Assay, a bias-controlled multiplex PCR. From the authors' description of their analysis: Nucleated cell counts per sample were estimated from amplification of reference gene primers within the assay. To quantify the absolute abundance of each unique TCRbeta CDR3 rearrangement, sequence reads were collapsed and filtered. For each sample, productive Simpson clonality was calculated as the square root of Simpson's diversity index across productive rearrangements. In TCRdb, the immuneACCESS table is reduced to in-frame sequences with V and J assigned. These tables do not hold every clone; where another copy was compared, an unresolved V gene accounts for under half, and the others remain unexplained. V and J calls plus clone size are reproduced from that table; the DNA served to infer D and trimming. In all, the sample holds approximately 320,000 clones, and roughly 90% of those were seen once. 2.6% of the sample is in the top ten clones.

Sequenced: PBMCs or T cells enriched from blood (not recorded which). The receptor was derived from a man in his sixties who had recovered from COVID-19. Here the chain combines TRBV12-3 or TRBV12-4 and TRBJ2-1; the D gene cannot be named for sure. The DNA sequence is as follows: TGTGCCAGCAGTTTCACAGCCTACAATGAGCAGTTCTTC. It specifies CASSFTAYNEQFF.